This TCR beta chain was found in a study of T-cell memory formation after mild COVID-19. Constant-segment-primed 5'RACE gave TCR alpha and TCR beta cDNA libraries with sample barcodes and UMIs. TCRdb processed the 5' RACE reads anew with MiXCR; each CDR3 protein has one entry. There are 400,000 or so distinct CDR3 sequences in the sample; more than 20% occur only once, and approximately 13% lies in the top ten. V dropped 5 bases and J dropped 2; count of bases not matched to a gene: 3. The CDR3 is 15 residues long. Germline CDR1 reads SGHVS; CDR2 reads FNYEAQ. Points from the study as a whole: A second wave of clones peaked on day 37, and their SARS-CoV-2 specificity went unconfirmed.

This clonotype has only a few counts. Antigen specificity is unknown. This chain connects TRBV7-6 to TRBJ2-6, with 7 bases identical to TRBD1. Sequenced input: PBMCs or a T cell subset sorted from them (not recorded which). The source of this sequence is an adult woman who had mild COVID-19 (a few samples of this study predate the infection). Cell type and time point are not known. The CDR3 nucleotides read TGTGCCAGCAGCCGAGGGGGCGCTGGGGCCAACGTCCTGACTTTC. The encoded protein is CASSRGGAGANVLTF.